These 27 T cell receptor beta chains were all obtained from the same sample, sequenced in a study of blood T cell repertoires in COVID-19. TCRdb keeps only in-frame clones here, not all; method: immunoSEQ multiplex PCR. The sample has some 400,000 clones, around 87% seen once. The specimen was peripheral blood. These receptors all come from a human donor in a cohort sampled during active COVID-19.

This clone was detected once. V gene TRBV5-1 combines with J gene TRBJ1-5; D is unclear. The CDR3 runs 14 residues. The germline V gene encodes CDR1 SGHRS and CDR2 YFSETQ. V was trimmed by 6 bases and J by 6 bases, leaving 16 bases between them. CDR3 residues: CASNHCLWFQPQHF. The DNA of the CDR3 is TGCGCCAGCAACCACTGCCTGTGGTTTCAGCCCCAGCATTTT.

The rearrangement joins TRBV2 to TRBJ1-2; TRBD1 agrees at 9 bases. The V gene's germline CDR1 is SNHLY and CDR2 FYNNEI. This CDR3 is built from 17 residues. Trimming cost V 2 bases and J 4 bases; bases outside gene matches: 11. CDR3: CASSELTQGALGYGYTF. CDR3 bases: TGTGCCAGCAGTGAACTTACACAGGGGGCGCTTGGCTATGGCTACACCTTC.

This chain joins TRBV28 and TRBJ1-2; the D gene is possibly TRBD1 (6 bases). Germline-derived CDR1 and CDR2 are MDHEN and SYDVKM. The CDR3 runs 15 residues. Trimming removed 3 bases from V and 6 bases from J, with 17 bases in between. The CDR3 region has the DNA TGTGCCAGCAGTTTTGGGGACACGGGAAAAAATGGCTACACCTTC. Protein sequence: CASSFGDTGKNGYTF.

The chain couples TRBV18 to TRBJ1-3; D may be TRBD1 (6 bases). CDR1 and CDR2 (germline): KGHSH, LQKENI. The V gene lost 2 bases and the J gene lost 0 bases, with 8 bases spanning the gap. The CDR3 loop spans 15 amino acids. The DNA of the CDR3 is TGTGCCAGCTCACCAACAGGGATCTCTGGAAACACCATATATTTT. It specifies CASSPTGISGNTIYF.

The gene calls are TRBV2 and TRBJ2-3, with TRBD1 matching 9 bases. V lost 6 bases and J lost 4; bases outside the gene matches: 8. In germline, CDR1 is SNHLY, CDR2 FYNNEI. CDR3 size: 15 residues. CDR3 protein: CASRVDRGLADTQYF. CDR3 coding DNA: TGTGCCAGCAGGGTGGACAGGGGTCTGGCAGATACGCAGTATTTT.

The J gene is TRBJ2-7, the V gene TRBV28; 8 bases fit TRBD2. CDR1 and CDR2 (germline): MDHEN, SYDVKM. The J segment lost 2 bases and the V segment lost 5 bases, leaving 8 bases of the junction unmatched. The CDR3 has 15 residues. The DNA of the CDR3 is TGTGCCAGCAGTCCCCGGGAGGGCCGCGCCTACGAGCAGTACTTC. This translates into CASSPREGRAYEQYF. The entire variable domain, with the rest obtained from reference TRBV28 and TRBJ2-7, is as follows: DVKVTQSSRYLVKRTGEKVFLECVQDMDHENMFWYRQDPGLGLRLIYFSYDVKMKEKGDIPEGYSVSREKKERFSLILESASTNQTSMYLCASSPREGRAYEQYFGPGTRLTVT.

The chain couples TRBV7-9 to TRBJ1-3; 7 nucleotides line up with TRBD1. CDR3 length: 15 amino acids. CDR1 is SEHNR, CDR2 FQNEAQ, per germline (reference sequence). The V and J ends lost 4 bases and 0 bases, in that order; junction bases with no gene match: 3. Here the CDR3 reads CASSSDRLSGNTIYF. CDR3 bases: TGTGCCAGCAGCTCGGACAGGCTCTCTGGAAACACCATATATTTT.

The rearrangement links TRBV4-1 to TRBJ1-3; D unclear. Germline values: CDR1 MGHRA, CDR2 YSYEKL. With 4 bases removed from V and 2 bases from J, the gap between germline ends came to 12 bases. This CDR3 contains 15 residues. The CDR3 nucleotides are TGCGCCAGCAGCCCCCGAGGAGATACTGGAAACACCATATATTTT. Encoded protein: CASSPRGDTGNTIYF.

The chain recombines TRBV4-2 with TRBJ2-7; tentative D call: TRBD2 (6 bases). The V end was cut by 0 bases, the J end by 3 bases, with 12 bases between. The CDR3 consists of 15 residues. CDR1 LGHNA and CDR2 YNFKEQ come from the germline V gene. The CDR3 loop reads CASSQEAGENYEQYF. The CDR3 DNA follows: TGTGCCAGCAGCCAAGAAGCGGGCGAGAACTACGAGCAGTACTTC.

This clone has just a few counts. This chain joins TRBV29-1 and TRBJ1-2; 8 bases match TRBD1. CDR1 is SQVTM, CDR2 ANQGSEA, per germline. CDR3 length: 14 residues. Trimming removed 4 bases from V and 7 bases from J; junction bases left unmatched: 11. CDR3 region: CSVGGQAKPGGYTF. Here the CDR3 DNA reads TGCAGCGTTGGGGGACAGGCAAAGCCCGGTGGCTACACCTTC.

The CDR3 spells CASSLPRGGVAELQETQYF. For the CDR3, the DNA is TGCGCCAGCAGCCTGCCTCGGGGGGGTGTAGCGGAACTACAAGAGACCCAGTACTTC. The chain links TRBV5-1 to TRBJ2-5, with TRBD2 matching over 8 bases. J gave up 2 bases and V 4 bases, and 19 bases lay outside the gene matches. Germline lookup yields CDR1 SGHRS and CDR2 YFSETQ. The CDR3 covers 19 residues.

As DNA, the CDR3 is TGTGCCAGCAGCGTAGGTCGAGCGTCCACAGATACGCAGTATTTT. It specifies CASSVGRASTDTQYF. The genes are TRBV9 and TRBJ2-3; D uncertain. CDR1 is SGDLS, CDR2 YYNGEE, per germline. The CDR3 consists of 15 residues. Trimming removed 0 bases at V and 2 bases at J, with 10 bases between. Combining the CDR3 with reference TRBV9 and TRBJ2-3 gives the whole variable domain DSGVTQTPKHLITATGQRVTLRCSPRSGDLSVYWYQQSLDQGLQFLIQYYNGEERAKGNILERFSAQQFPDLHSELNLSSLELGDSALYFCASSVGRASTDTQYFGPGTRLTVL.

The J gene is TRBJ2-1, the V gene TRBV29-1; 11 bases are a match to TRBD1. Trimming removed 6 bases from V and 3 bases from J; junction bases left unmatched: 7. The CDR3 extends over 15 amino acids. Germline V gene data show CDR1 as SQVTM and CDR2 as ANQGSEA. As DNA, the CDR3 is TGCAGCGTCACCAGGGACAGGGGGTTCTACAATGAGCAGTTCTTC. Protein sequence: CSVTRDRGFYNEQFF.

This chain joins TRBV10-3 and TRBJ2-5, with D perhaps matching TRBD1 (5 bases). In germline, CDR1 is ENHRY, CDR2 SYGVKD. CDR3 size: 13 residues. The germline V and J ends were trimmed by 6 bases and 2 bases, with 10 bases remaining between them. Here the CDR3 reads CAIRGPPQETQYF. The CDR3 region has the DNA TGTGCCATCAGGGGGCCTCCACAAGAGACCCAGTACTTC.

The chain combines TRBV30 with TRBJ1-6; no reliable D call. Germline V gene sequence: CDR1 GTSNPN, CDR2 SVGIG (reference sequence). The CDR3 extends over 13 amino acids. V lost 4 bases to trimming and J lost 5 bases, with 9 bases between them. The CDR3 DNA is TGTGCCTGGACCTCACAAGATAATTCACCCCTCCACTTT. Its protein is CAWTSQDNSPLHF.

This sequence joins TRBV3-1 (or the pseudogene TRBV3-2) and TRBJ1-2; D might be TRBD1 (5 bases). V dropped 3 bases and J dropped 8 bases, with 13 bases sitting between them. The CDR3 runs 13 residues. Germline V gives CDR1 LGHDT, CDR2 YNNKEL (reference sequence). The CDR3 sequence is CASSQDKGPGYTF. The DNA for the CDR3 is TGTGCCAGCAGCCAGGACAAGGGCCCAGGCTACACCTTC.

The rearrangement links TRBV19 to TRBJ1-2, with D perhaps TRBD1 (6 bases). The CDR3 has 16 amino acids. Trimming took 4 bases from V and 8 from J, leaving 23 bases between them. Germline V gene sequence: CDR1 LNHDA, CDR2 SQIVND (reference sequence). The CDR3 region has the DNA TGTGCCAGTAGTAAAAATTTCGGAACAGGGCCGGGAGGCTACACCTTC. This gives the protein CASSKNFGTGPGGYTF.

The chain uses TRBV19 and TRBJ1-2; maybe TRBD1 (6 bases). Germline V lookup: CDR1 LNHDA, CDR2 SQIVND (reference sequence). The CDR3 is made up of 14 amino acids. V was trimmed by 7 bases and J by 8 bases, leaving 20 bases between them. The CDR3 DNA reads TGTGCCAGTAACCCCGGGGGGCCGACTGGGGGCTACACCTTC. This gives the protein CASNPGGPTGGYTF.

V is TRBV9 and J is TRBJ1-1; 8 positions match TRBD1. Trimming at V came to 4 bases and at J to 3 bases, leaving 11 bases not matched to a gene. There are 16 residues in the CDR3. Germline assignment: CDR1 SGDLS and CDR2 YYNGEE. This CDR3 reads CASSPDRDRWYTEAFF. As DNA, the CDR3 is TGTGCCAGCAGCCCAGACCGGGACAGGTGGTACACTGAAGCTTTCTTT.

This sequence joins TRBV6-1 and TRBJ2-7; maybe TRBD2 (7 bases). Germline V gene sequence: CDR1 MNHNS, CDR2 SASEGT. There are 18 residues in the CDR3. The germline V and J ends were trimmed by 1 base and 2 bases, with 21 bases remaining between them. CDR3 in amino acids: CASSEVTPRGAGAYEQYF. CDR3 nucleotides: TGTGCCAGCAGTGAAGTTACCCCTCGGGGGGCTGGAGCCTACGAGCAGTACTTC.

This sequence joins TRBV11-2 and TRBJ1-1; no definite D call. Germline V gene lookup returns CDR1 SGHAT and CDR2 FQNNGV. The CDR3 contains 15 residues. V was shortened by 0 bases and J by 3 bases, with 11 bases between the two germline ends. CDR3 sequence: CASSLDRVGDTEAFF. The CDR3 DNA follows: TGTGCCAGCAGCTTAGATCGAGTCGGAGACACTGAAGCTTTCTTT. Based on the CDR3 plus reference TRBV11-2 and TRBJ1-1, the full variable domain is EAGVAQSPRYKIIEKRQSVAFWCNPISGHATLYWYQQILGQGPKLLIQFQNNGVVDDSQLPKDRFSAERLKGVDSTLKIQPAKLEDSAVYLCASSLDRVGDTEAFFGQGTRLTVV.

V is TRBV27 and J is TRBJ1-5, with 8 bases lining up with TRBD1. V trimming: 4 bases; J trimming: 7 bases; junction bases outside the gene matches: 6. Germline V gene lookup returns CDR1 MNHEY and CDR2 SMNVEV (reference sequence). The CDR3 consists of 14 residues. Written as DNA, the CDR3 is TGTGCCAGCAGTTCCTACAGGGACAGGCAGCCCCAGCATTTT. As protein: CASSSYRDRQPQHF.

The chain employs TRBV30 and TRBJ2-3; D is possibly TRBD1 (5 bases). Between the trimmed V and J ends, which lost 4 bases and 4 bases, there was a span of 6 bases. The germline V gene has CDR1 GTSNPN and CDR2 SVGIG (reference sequence). This CDR3 spans 11 amino acids. CDR3 coding DNA: TGTGCCTGGACAGGGTCAGATACGCAGTATTTT. Protein sequence: CAWTGSDTQYF.

This sequence joins TRBV7-3 and TRBJ2-2, with a weak D call TRBD1 (6 bases). The CDR3 runs to 13 residues. Germline V gives CDR1 SGHTA, CDR2 FQGTGA. V was pared by 10 bases and J by 1 base, with 10 bases between. CDR3 sequence (DNA): TGTGCCACACTGGACAGGAACACCGGGGAGCTGTTTTTT. Protein product: CATLDRNTGELFF.

This clone came up once. CDR3 coding DNA: TGCGCCAGCAGCCCCCTGCCAGGGTTAGCTGGAAACACCATATATTTT. Protein product: CASSPLPGLAGNTIYF. The chain has TRBV5-1 and TRBJ1-3, with a weak D call TRBD1 (5 bases). The ends were cut back, 4 bases at V and 2 bases at J, with 16 bases in the middle. Per the germline V gene, CDR1 is SGHRS and CDR2 is YFSETQ. The CDR3 totals 16 residues.

V gene TRBV5-1 combines with J gene TRBJ2-7; D gene uncertain. The V end lost 4 bases, the J end lost 1 base, and 15 bases lay between the germline ends. The CDR3 contains 15 residues. Germline V CDR1 and CDR2: SGHRS, YFSETQ. CDR3 residues: CASSPPSGQSYEQYF. In nucleotides, the CDR3 is TGCGCCAGCAGCCCACCCTCTGGGCAGTCCTACGAGCAGTACTTC.

This chain uses TRBV6-1 with TRBJ2-1, with D tentatively TRBD1 (5 bases). The CDR3 loop spans 15 amino acids. V was cut by 2 bases and J by 2 bases, with 10 bases left in between. Germline V lookup: CDR1 MNHNS, CDR2 SASEGT. CDR3 sequence (DNA): TGTGCCAGCAGTGAAAGTGGGGCAGCCTACAATGAGCAGTTCTTC. It encodes CASSESGAAYNEQFF.